This T cell receptor (beta chain) originates from a study of blood T cells in healthy people across ages. Per individual sample, total RNA of at least 6 micrograms was extracted. Then a second PCR, running roughly 7 to 11 cycles, was carried out with a sample-barcoded 5' primer and a J-beta primer mix. TCRdb reprocessed the 5' RACE reads with MiXCR, giving one entry per CDR3 protein. This sample yields some 1 million distinct CDR3 sequences, of which 45% are seen a single time; around 18% belongs to the top ten. This clonotype occurred a few times. Its specificity is not known. General study findings and limits: Diversity of TCR beta per million T cells declined in a roughly linear way with age. Versus aged donors, long-lived donors had higher diversity and more naive CD4+ cells. Strong correlation linked observed beta diversity and percent naive T cells.

CDR1 SQVTM and CDR2 ANQGSEA come from the germline V gene. This CDR3 is 16 amino acids long. V shed 0 bases and J shed 2 bases, with 14 bases lying between them. This TCR came from a woman in her fifties or sixties in good health. Sequencing was performed on blood. The chain is built from TRBV29-1 and TRBJ2-1; tentative D call: TRBD2 (5 bases). CDR3 loop: CSVEERTRITYNEQFF. The CDR3 nucleotides read TGCAGCGTTGAAGAGAGGACTCGGATAACCTACAATGAGCAGTTCTTC.